The 6 T cell receptor beta chains reported below all come from one sample, sequenced in a study of blood T cell repertoires in COVID-19. Sequencing was performed with immunoSEQ multiplex PCR; in TCRdb, only in-frame clones are kept and a portion is missing. The sample lists approximately 150,000 clones, under 80% occurring once. Material: peripheral blood. The receptors come from a man aged 55-75 years with acute or convalescent COVID-19.

The chain is built from TRBV27 and TRBJ2-7; 9 bases are a match to TRBD1. Looked up from germline, CDR1 is MNHEY and CDR2 is SMNVEV (reference sequence). CDR3 length: 13 amino acids. J was trimmed by 7 bases and V by 2 bases; bases with no gene match: 3. The DNA for the CDR3 is TGTGCCAGCAGTTTAAACAGGGGGCTTGAGCAGTACTTC. This translates into CASSLNRGLEQYF.

The gene calls are TRBV2 and TRBJ2-1, with D possibly being TRBD1 (5 bases). Germline lookup yields CDR1 SNHLY and CDR2 FYNNEI. Between the trimmed V and J ends, which lost 8 bases and 9 bases, there was a span of 17 bases. The CDR3 loop spans 13 amino acids. The DNA for the CDR3 is TGTGCCAGCGGTGGCCAGACAGTGAGTGAGCAGTTCTTC. This translates into CASGGQTVSEQFF.

This rearrangement joins TRBV6-5 to TRBJ1-5; a possible D gene is TRBD1 (5 bases). The CDR3 contains 15 residues. CDR1 MNHEY and CDR2 SVGAGI come from the germline V gene. The V gene lost 2 bases and the J gene lost 2 bases, with 10 bases spanning the gap. This CDR3 is CASSYIRVGNQPQHF. The DNA for the CDR3 is TGTGCCAGCAGTTACATCAGGGTTGGCAATCAGCCCCAGCATTTT.

This clone came up a few times. The gene calls are TRBV29-1 and TRBJ2-3; 10 bases match TRBD2. The CDR3 runs to 17 residues. The germline V gene encodes CDR1 SQVTM and CDR2 ANQGSEA. With 4 bases clipped from V and 2 bases from J, the junction kept 12 bases outside the gene matches. CDR3 region: CSVGTSGGRGATDTQYF. For the CDR3, the DNA is TGCAGCGTTGGGACTAGCGGAGGAAGAGGGGCCACAGATACGCAGTATTTT.

This clone was counted only a few times. The chain combines TRBV5-4 with TRBJ1-3; D unresolved. Trimming removed 0 bases at V and 0 bases at J, with 10 bases between. The CDR3 sequence is 16 residues long. Germline lookup yields CDR1 SGHNT and CDR2 YYREEE (reference sequence). The CDR3 here is CASSLAHGSSGNTIYF. In nucleotides, the CDR3 is TGTGCCAGCAGCTTGGCCCATGGGAGCTCTGGAAACACCATATATTTT. Combining the CDR3 with reference TRBV5-4 and TRBJ1-3 gives the whole variable domain ETGVTQSPTHLIKTRGQQVTLRCSSQSGHNTVSWYQQALGQGPQFIFQYYREEENGRGNFPPRFSGLQFPNYSSELNVNALELDDSALYLCASSLAHGSSGNTIYFGEGSWLTVV.

The chain is built from TRBV7-9 and TRBJ1-6; a weak D match, TRBD1 (5 bases). Germline loops: CDR1 SEHNR, CDR2 FQNEAQ (reference sequence). This CDR3 comprises 15 residues. V dropped 1 base and J dropped 4 bases, with 8 bases sitting between them. CDR3 amino acids: CASSLDTGYNSPLHF. The CDR3 nucleotides read TGTGCCAGCAGCTTAGATACAGGTTATAATTCACCCCTCCACTTT. Using reference TRBV7-9 and TRBJ1-6 for the parts outside the CDR3, the full variable domain is DTGVSQNPRHKITKRGQNVTFRCDPISEHNRLYWYRQTLGQGPEFLTYFQNEAQLEKSRLLSDRFSAERPKGSFSTLEIQRTEQGDSAMYLCASSLDTGYNSPLHFGNGTRLTVT.